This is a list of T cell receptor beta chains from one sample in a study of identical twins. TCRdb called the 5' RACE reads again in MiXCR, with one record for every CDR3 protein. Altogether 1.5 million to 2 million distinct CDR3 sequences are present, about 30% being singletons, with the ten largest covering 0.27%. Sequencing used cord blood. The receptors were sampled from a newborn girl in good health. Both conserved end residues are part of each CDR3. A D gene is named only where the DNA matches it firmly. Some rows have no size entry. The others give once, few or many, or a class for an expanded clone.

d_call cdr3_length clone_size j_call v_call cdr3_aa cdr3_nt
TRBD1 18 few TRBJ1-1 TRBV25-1 CASSGILRDRGQNTEAFF TGTGCCAGCAGTGGGATTCTCCGGGACAGGGGGCAGAACACTGAAGCTTTCTTT
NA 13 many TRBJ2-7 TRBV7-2 CASSLSTNYEQYF TGTGCCAGCAGCTTATCGACTAACTACGAGCAGTACTTC
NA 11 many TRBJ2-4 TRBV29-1 CSAAQPNIQYF TGCAGCGCTGCACAGCCAAACATTCAGTACTTC
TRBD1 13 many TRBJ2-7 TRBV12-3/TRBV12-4 CASSGTGFYEQYF TGTGCCAGCAGCGGGACAGGATTCTACGAGCAGTACTTC
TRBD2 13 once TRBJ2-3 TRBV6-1 CAGTAGGLDTQYF TGTGCCGGCACAGCGGGGGGGCTAGATACGCAGTATTTT
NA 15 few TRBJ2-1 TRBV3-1 CASSQGSGPYNEQFF TGTGCCAGCAGCCAAGGTTCGGGACCCTACAATGAGCAGTTCTTC
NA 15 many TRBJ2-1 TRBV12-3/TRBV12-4 CASSLGGRGENEQFF TGTGCCAGCAGTTTAGGGGGCAGGGGAGAGAATGAGCAGTTCTTC
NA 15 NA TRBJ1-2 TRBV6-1 CASASSYLLDLGYTF TGTGCCAGCGCGTCATCATACCTCCTAGACCTTGGCTACACCTTC
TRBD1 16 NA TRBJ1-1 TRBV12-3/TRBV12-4 CASRPPGTGPYTEAFF TGTGCCAGCAGGCCCCCGGGGACAGGGCCCTACACTGAAGCTTTCTTT
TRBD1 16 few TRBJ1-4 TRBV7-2 CASSHPGTGESGKLFF TGTGCCAGCAGCCACCCAGGGACAGGGGAATCTGGAAAACTGTTTTTT
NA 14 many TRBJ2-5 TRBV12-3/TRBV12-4 CASSFFGLQETQYF TGTGCCAGCAGTTTTTTCGGCCTCCAAGAGACCCAGTACTTC